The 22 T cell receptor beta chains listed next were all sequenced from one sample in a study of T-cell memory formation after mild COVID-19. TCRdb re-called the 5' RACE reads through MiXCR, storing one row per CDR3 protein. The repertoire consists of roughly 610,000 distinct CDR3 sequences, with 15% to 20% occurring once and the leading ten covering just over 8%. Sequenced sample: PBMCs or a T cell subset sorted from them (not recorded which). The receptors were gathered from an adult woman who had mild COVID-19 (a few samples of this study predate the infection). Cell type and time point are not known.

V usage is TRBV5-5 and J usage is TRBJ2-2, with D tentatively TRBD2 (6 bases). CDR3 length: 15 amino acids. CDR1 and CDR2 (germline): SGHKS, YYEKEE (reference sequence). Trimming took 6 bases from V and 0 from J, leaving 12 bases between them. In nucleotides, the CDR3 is TGTGCCAGCAATTGGAGGGGTACGAACACCGGGGAGCTGTTTTTT. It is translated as CASNWRGTNTGELFF.

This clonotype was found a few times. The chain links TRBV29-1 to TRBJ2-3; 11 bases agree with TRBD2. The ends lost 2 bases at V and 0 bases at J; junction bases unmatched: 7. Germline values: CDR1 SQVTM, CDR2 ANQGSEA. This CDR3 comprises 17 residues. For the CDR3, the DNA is TGCAGCGTTGAATTGCTAGCGGGGGGAATGAGCACAGATACGCAGTATTTT. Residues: CSVELLAGGMSTDTQYF.

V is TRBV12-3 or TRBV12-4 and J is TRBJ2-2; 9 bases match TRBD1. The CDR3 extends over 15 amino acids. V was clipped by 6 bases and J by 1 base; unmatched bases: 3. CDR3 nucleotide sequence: TGTGCCAGCAGGCCGGGACAGGGGAACACCGGGGAGCTGTTTTTT. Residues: CASRPGQGNTGELFF.

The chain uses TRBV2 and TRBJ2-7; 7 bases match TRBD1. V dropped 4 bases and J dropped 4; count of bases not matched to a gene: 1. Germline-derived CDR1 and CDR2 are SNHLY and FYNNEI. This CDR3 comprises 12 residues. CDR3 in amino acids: CASSGRGYEQYF. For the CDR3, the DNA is TGTGCCAGCAGTGGCAGGGGGTACGAGCAGTACTTC.

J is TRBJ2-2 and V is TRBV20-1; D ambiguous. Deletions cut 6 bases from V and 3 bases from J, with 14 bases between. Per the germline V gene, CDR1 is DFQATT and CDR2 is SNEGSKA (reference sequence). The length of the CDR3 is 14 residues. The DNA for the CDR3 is TGCAGTGCAACTGGTAGATCGGACACCGGGGAGCTGTTTTTT. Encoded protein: CSATGRSDTGELFF.

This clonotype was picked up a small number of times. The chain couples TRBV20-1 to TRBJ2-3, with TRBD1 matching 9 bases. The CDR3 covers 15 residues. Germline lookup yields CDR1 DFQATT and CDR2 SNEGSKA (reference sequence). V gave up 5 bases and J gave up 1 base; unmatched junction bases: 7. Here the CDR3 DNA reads TGCAGTGCTCCTCAGACAGGGGGACGCACAGATACGCAGTATTTT. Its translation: CSAPQTGGRTDTQYF.

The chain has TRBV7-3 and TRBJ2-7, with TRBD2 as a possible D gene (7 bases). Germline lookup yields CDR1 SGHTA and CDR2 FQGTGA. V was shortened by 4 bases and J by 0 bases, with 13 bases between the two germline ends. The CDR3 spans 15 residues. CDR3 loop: CASSSGGGTSYEQYF. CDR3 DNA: TGTGCCAGCAGCTCAGGCGGGGGCACCTCCTACGAGCAGTACTTC.

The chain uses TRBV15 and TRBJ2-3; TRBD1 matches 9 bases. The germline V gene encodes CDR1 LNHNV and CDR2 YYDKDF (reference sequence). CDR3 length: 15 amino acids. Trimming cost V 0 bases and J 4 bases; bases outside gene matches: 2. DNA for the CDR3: TGTGCCACCAGCAGAGATACAGGGGGCGCAGATACGCAGTATTTT. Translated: CATSRDTGGADTQYF.

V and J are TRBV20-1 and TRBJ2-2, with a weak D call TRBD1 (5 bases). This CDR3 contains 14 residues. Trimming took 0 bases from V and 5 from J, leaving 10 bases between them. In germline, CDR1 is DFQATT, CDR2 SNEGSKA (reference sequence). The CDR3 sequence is CSAREGRETGELFF. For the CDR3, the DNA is TGCAGTGCTAGAGAGGGCAGGGAAACCGGGGAGCTGTTTTTT.

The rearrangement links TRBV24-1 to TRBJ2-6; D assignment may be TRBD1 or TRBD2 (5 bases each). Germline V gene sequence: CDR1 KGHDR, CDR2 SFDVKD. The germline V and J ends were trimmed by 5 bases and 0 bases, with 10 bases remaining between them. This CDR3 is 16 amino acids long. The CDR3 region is CATSGGRLSGANVLTF. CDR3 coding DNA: TGTGCCACCAGTGGGGGACGGCTCTCTGGGGCCAACGTCCTGACTTTC.

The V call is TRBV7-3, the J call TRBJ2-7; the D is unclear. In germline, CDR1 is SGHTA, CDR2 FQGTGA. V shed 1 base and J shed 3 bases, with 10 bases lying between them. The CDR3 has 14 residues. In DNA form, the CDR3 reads TGTGCCAGCAGCTTAAACAAGGTGGACTACGAGCAGTACTTC. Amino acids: CASSLNKVDYEQYF.

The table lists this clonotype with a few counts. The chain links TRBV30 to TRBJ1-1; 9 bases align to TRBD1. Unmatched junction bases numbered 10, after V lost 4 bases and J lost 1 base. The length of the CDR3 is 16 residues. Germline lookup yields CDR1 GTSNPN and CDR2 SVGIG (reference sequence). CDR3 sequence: CAWIPGQGRWNTEAFF. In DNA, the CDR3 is TGTGCCTGGATTCCGGGACAGGGTAGGTGGAACACTGAAGCTTTCTTT.

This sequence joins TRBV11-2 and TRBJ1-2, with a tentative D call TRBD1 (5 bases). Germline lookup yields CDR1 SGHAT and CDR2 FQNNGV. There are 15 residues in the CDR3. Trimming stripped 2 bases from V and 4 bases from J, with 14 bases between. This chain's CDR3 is CASSLHEGASYGYTF. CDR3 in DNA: TGTGCCAGCAGCTTACACGAAGGGGCTAGCTATGGCTACACCTTC.

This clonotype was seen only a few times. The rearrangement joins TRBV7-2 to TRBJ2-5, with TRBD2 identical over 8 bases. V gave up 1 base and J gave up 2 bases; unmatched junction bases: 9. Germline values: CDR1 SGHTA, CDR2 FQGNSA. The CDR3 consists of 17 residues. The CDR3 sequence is CASSLVVVAGQQETQYF. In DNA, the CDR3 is TGTGCCAGCAGCTTAGTGGTAGTAGCGGGGCAACAAGAGACCCAGTACTTC.

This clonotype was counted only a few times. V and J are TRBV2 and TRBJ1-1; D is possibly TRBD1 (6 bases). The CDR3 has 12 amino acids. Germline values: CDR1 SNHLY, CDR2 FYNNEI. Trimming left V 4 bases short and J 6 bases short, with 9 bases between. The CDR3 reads CASSGQDSEAFF. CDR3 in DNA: TGTGCCAGCAGTGGACAGGATTCTGAAGCTTTCTTT.

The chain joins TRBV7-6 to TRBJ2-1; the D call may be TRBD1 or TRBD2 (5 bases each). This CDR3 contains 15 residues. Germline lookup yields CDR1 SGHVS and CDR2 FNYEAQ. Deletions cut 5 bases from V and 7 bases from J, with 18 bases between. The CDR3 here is CASSRGETTFNEQFF. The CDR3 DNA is TGTGCCAGCAGCCGAGGGGAGACCACCTTTAATGAGCAGTTCTTC.

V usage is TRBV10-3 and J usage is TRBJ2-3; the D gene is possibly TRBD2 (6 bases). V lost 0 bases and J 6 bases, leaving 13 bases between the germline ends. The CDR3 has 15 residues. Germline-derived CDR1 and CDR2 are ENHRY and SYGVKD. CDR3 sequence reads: CAISESMTSGDTQYF. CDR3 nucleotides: TGTGCCATCAGTGAGTCGATGACTAGTGGTGATACGCAGTATTTT.

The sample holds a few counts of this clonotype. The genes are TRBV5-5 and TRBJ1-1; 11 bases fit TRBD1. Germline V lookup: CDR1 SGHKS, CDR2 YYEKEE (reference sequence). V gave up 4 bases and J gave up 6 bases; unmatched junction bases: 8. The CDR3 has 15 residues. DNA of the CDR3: TGTGCCAGCAGCCCCCGTTGGGGACAGGGGGCTGAAGCTTTCTTT. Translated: CASSPRWGQGAEAFF.

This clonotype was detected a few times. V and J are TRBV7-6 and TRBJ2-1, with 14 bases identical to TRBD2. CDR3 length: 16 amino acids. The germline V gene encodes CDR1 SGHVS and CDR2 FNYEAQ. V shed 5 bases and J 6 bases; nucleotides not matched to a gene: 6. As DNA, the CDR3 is TGTGCCAGCAGCCCCCGGACTAGCGGGAGGAGCAATGAGCAGTTCTTC. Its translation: CASSPRTSGRSNEQFF.

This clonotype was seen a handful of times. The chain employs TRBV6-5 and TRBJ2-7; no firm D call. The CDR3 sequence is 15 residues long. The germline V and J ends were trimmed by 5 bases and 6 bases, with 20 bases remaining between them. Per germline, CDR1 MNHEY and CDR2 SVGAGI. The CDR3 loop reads CASSEYRQDRSEQYF. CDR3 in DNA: TGTGCCAGCAGTGAATACCGACAAGACCGGTCCGAGCAGTACTTC.

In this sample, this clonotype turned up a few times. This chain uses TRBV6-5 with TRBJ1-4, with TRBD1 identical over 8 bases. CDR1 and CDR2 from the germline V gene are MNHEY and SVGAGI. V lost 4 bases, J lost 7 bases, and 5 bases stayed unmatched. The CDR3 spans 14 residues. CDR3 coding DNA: TGTGCCAGCAGTTCGACAGGGGCGAGTGAAAAACTGTTTTTT. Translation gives CASSSTGASEKLFF.

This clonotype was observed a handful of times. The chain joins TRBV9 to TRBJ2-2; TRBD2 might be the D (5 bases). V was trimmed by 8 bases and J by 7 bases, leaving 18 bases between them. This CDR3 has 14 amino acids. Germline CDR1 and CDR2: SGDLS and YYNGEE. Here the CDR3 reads CASAGHKRGGELFF. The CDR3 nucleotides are TGTGCCAGTGCGGGCCATAAACGGGGCGGGGAGCTGTTTTTT.